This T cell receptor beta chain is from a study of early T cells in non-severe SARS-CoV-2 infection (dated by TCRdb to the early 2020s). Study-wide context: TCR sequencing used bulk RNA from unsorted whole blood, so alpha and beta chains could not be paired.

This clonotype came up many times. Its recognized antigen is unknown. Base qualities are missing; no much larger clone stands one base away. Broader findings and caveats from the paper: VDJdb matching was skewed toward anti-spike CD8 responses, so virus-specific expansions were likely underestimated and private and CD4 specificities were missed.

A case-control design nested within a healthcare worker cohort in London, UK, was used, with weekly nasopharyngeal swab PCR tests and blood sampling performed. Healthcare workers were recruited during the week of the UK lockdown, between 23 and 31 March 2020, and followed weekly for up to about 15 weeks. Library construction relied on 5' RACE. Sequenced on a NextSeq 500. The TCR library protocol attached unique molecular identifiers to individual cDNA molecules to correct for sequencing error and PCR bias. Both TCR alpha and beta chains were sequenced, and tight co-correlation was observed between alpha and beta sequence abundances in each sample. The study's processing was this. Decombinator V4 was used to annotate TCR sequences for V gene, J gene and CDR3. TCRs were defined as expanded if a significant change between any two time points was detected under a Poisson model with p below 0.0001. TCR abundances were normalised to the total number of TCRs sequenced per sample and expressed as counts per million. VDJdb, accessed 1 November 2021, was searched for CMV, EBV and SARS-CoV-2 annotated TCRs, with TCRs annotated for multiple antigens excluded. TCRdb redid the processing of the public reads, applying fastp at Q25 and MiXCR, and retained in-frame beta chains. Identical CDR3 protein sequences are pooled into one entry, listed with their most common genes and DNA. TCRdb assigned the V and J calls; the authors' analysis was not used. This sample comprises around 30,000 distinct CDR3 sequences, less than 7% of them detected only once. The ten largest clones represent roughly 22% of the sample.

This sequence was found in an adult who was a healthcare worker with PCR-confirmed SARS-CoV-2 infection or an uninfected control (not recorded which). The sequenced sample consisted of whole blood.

The nucleotide sequence reads as follows: TGCAGTGCTAGAGGGGACAGTAACACTGAAGCTTTCTTT. This codes for CSARGDSNTEAFF. The chain is encoded by TRBV20-1 joined to TRBJ1-1, and TRBD1 matches 7 of the central bases. Unmatched junction bases come to 1, with V trimmed by 1 base and J by 2 bases. Spanning cysteine to phenylalanine, the CDR3 consists of 13 amino acids. Only CDR3 DNA remains: 39 bases, in frame from the first base. CDR1 DFQATT and CDR2 SNEGSKA are derived from the germline V gene (reference sequence).